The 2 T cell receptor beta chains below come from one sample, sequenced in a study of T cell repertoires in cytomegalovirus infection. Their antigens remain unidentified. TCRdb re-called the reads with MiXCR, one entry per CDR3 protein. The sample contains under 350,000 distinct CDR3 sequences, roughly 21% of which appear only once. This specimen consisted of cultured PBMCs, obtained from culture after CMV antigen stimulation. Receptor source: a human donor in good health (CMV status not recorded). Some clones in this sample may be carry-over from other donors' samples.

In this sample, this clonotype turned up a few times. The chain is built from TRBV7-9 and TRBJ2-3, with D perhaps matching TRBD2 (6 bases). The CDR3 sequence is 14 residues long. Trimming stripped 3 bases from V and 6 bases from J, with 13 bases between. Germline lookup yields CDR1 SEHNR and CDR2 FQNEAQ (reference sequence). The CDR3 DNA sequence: TGTGCCAGCAGCTTTGGCGTGCTAGCGGATACGCAGTATTTT. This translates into CASSFGVLADTQYF. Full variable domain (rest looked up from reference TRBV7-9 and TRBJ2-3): DTGVSQNPRHKITKRGQNVTFRCDPISEHNRLYWYRQTLGQGPEFLTYFQNEAQLEKSRLLSDRFSAERPKGSFSTLEIQRTEQGDSAMYLCASSFGVLADTQYFGPGTRLTVL.

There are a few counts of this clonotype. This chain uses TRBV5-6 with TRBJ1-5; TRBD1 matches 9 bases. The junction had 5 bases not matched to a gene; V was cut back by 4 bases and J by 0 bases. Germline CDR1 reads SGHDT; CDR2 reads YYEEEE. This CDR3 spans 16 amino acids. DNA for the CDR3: TGTGCCAGCAGCCCAAAGACAGGGGGTAGCAATCAGCCCCAGCATTTT. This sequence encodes CASSPKTGGSNQPQHF.